This TCR beta chain was identified in a study of T cell repertoires in cytomegalovirus infection. Overall study: An indication of both CMV infection and matching HLA type came from public TCR beta signatures.

Using its own MiXCR run on the reads, TCRdb lists one record per CDR3 protein. Of 310,000 or so distinct CDR3 sequences detected, about a sixth appear once; the ten largest clones hold 12%. The CDR3 has 13 amino acids. V lost 4 bases, J lost 4 bases, and 10 bases lay in between. The germline CDR1 and CDR2 sequences are SGHTA and FQGNSA. Study-wide results and caveats: In two of eight donors, the top clonotype was HLA-C-restricted CMV-specific. Based on cumulative public TCR beta family frequency, carriers of CMV plus the relevant HLA were identified.

Concerning this clonotype itself: Its antigen is not identified.

The sample consisted of PBMCs. The TCR comes from a human donor in good health (CMV status not recorded). Some clones in this sample may be carry-over from other donors' samples. This chain joins TRBV7-2 and TRBJ1-1, with D perhaps matching TRBD1 (5 bases). The CDR3 region is CASSSRGLTEAFF. CDR3 nucleotide sequence: TGTGCCAGCAGCTCAAGGGGCCTCACTGAAGCTTTCTTT.